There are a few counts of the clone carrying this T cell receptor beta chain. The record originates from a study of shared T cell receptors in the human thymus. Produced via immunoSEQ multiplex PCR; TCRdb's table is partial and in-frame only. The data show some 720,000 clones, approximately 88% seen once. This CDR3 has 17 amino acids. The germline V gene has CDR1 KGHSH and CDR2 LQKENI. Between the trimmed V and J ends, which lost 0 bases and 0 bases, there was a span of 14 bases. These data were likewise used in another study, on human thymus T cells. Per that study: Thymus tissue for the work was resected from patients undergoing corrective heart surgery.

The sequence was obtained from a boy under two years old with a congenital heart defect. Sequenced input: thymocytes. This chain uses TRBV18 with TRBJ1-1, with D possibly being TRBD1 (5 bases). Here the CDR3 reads CASSPPGPIILNTEAFF. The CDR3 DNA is TGTGCCAGCTCACCACCGGGGCCCATTATCTTGAACACTGAAGCTTTCTTT.